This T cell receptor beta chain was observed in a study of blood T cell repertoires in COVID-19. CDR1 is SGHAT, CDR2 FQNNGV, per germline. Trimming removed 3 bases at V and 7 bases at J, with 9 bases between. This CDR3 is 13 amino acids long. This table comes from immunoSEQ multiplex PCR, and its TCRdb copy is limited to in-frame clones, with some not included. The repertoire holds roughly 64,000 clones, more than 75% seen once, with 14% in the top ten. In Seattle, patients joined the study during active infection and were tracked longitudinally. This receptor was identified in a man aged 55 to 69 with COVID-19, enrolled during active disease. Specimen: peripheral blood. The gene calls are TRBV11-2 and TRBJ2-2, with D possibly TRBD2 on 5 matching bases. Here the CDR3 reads CASSFGLGGELFF. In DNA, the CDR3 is TGTGCCAGCAGCTTCGGACTGGGCGGGGAGCTGTTTTTT. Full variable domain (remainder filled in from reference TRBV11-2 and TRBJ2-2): EAGVAQSPRYKIIEKRQSVAFWCNPISGHATLYWYQQILGQGPKLLIQFQNNGVVDDSQLPKDRFSAERLKGVDSTLKIQPAKLEDSAVYLCASSFGLGGELFFGEGSRLTVL.